This record looks at one T cell receptor (beta chain) sequence and its context. Its antigen is undetermined. This entry comes from a study of T cell responses to AZD1222 COVID-19 vaccine. Points from the study as a whole: Repertoires in all cases were sampled only once the peak T cell response had passed.

Libraries were prepared by immunoSEQ multiplex PCR; TCRdb keeps only in-frame clonotypes and omits some of them. The data contain about 110,000 clones, roughly 87% of them singletons. The germline V and J ends were trimmed by 5 bases and 0 bases, with 9 bases remaining between them. Germline lookup yields CDR1 MDHEN and CDR2 SYDVKM. The CDR3 totals 14 residues. The source was peripheral blood, collected 28 days after the second AZD1222 dose. The chain combines TRBV28 with TRBJ2-3; no clear D gene. The receptor was isolated from an adult who received the AZD1222 COVID-19 vaccine. The CDR3, as DNA: TGTGCCAGCAGTCTAACGGCTAGCACAGATACGCAGTATTTT. Protein sequence: CASSLTASTDTQYF.